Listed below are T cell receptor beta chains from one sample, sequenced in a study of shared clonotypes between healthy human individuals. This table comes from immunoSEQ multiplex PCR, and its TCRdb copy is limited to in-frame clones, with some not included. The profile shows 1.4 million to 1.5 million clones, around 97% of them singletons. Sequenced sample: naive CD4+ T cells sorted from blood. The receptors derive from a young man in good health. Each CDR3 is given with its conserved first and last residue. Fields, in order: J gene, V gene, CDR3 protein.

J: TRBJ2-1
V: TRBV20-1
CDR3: CSATGLNEQFF

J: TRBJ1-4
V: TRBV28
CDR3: CASTLDGVGYGTNEKLFF

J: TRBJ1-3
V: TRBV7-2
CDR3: CASSPSRLGNTIYF

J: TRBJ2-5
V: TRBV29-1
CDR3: CSVRGRFQETQYF

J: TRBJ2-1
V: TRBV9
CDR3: CASSLSSGQNYNEQFF

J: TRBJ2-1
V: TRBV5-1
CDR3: CASSLNVAGMNEQFF

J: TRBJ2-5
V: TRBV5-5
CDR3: CASEEVWGGTQYF

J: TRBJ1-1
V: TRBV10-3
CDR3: CAINPGPQWTVTEAFF

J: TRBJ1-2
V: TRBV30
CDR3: CACSLGGYTF

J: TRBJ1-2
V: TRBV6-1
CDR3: CASRGPSYGYTF

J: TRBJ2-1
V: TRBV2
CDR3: CASSETRSSYNEQFF

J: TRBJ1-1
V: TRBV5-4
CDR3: CASSGQGNTEAFF

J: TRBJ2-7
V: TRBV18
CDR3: CASSSSFGGSYEQYF

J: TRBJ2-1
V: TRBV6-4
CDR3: CASSLGLEYNEQFF

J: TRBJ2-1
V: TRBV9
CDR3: CASSVSAGYYNEQFF

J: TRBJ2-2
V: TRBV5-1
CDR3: CASSLGPDRITGELFF

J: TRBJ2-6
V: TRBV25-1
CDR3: CASGNSGANVLTF

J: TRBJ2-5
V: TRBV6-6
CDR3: CASRDRQETQYF

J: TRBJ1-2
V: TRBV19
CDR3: CASSISSPIGGLGYGYTF

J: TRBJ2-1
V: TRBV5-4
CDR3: CASSQQANSYNEQFF